This T cell receptor beta chain was captured in a study of cytomegalovirus exposure and HLA in healthy donors. PCR primers comprised 60 Vbeta and 13 Jbeta primers. The method was immunoSEQ multiplex PCR; TCRdb's version includes in-frame clones alone and lacks a portion of them. The repertoire holds 95,000 to 150,000 clones, with about three quarters as singletons. The sequencing sample was made of PBMCs. The sequence was collected from a woman in her thirties or forties in good health and CMV-seropositive.

The CDR3 bases are TGTGCCAGCAGCTTACTTAAGGGGGAGACCCAGTACTTC. This codes for CASSLLKGETQYF. The chain couples TRBV7-9 to TRBJ2-5; D perhaps matches TRBD1 (5 bases). Trimming took off 2 bases at V and 5 bases at J, with 9 bases between the two ends. Germline assignment: CDR1 SEHNR and CDR2 FQNEAQ (reference sequence). This CDR3 region has 13 residues.